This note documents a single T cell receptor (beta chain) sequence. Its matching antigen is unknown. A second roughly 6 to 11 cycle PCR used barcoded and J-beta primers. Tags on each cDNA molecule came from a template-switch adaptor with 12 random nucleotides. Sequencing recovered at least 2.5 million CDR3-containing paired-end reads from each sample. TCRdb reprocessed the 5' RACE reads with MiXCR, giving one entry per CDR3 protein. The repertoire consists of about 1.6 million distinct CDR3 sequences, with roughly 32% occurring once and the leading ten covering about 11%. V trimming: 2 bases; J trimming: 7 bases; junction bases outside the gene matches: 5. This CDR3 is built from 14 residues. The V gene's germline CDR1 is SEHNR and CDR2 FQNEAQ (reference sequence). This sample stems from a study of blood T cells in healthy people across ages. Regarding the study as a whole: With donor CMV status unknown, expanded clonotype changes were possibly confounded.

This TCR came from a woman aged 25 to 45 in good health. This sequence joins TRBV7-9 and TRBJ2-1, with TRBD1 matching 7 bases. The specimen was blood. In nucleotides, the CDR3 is TGTGCCAGCAGCTTAACGGGACAGATTAATGAGCAGTTCTTC. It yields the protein CASSLTGQINEQFF.